This TCR beta chain was documented in a study of technical replicates of blood from a handful of donors. Profiling relied on immunoSEQ multiplex PCR, and the TCRdb table lists in-frame clones only, not all of them. The table lists approximately 100,000 clones, more than 90% of them singletons. Germline CDR1 MDHEN, CDR2 SYDVKM. J lost 4 bases, V lost 6 bases, and 10 bases had no gene match. The CDR3 has 15 amino acids. Sequenced: T cells isolated from PBMCs. The sequence was obtained from a human donor in good health. V usage is TRBV28 and J usage is TRBJ1-2; 8 bases agree with TRBD1. CDR3 region: CASRPGQVYSYGYTF. In DNA form, the CDR3 reads TGTGCCAGCAGACCGGGACAGGTTTACTCCTATGGCTACACCTTC.